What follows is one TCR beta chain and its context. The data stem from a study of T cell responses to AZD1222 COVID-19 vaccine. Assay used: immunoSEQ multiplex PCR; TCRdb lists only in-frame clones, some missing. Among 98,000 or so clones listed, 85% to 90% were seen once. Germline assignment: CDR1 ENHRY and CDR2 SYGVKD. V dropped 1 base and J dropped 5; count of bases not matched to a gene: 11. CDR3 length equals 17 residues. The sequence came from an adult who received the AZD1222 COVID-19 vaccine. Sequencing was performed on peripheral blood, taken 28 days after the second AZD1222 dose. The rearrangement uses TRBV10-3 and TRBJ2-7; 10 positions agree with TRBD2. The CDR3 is CAISELSSGSPSHEQYF. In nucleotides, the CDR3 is TGTGCCATCAGTGAGTTGTCTAGCGGGAGCCCTTCCCACGAGCAGTACTTC.